The next 10 T cell receptor beta chains were all read from a single sample in a study of Graves' ophthalmopathy and Graves' hyperthyroidism. RNA transcripts provided the template for amplifying TCR beta CDR3 regions. RT-PCR in the first round used HTBI primers; a second-round multiplex PCR followed. Via MiXCR, TCRdb re-called the multiplex PCR reads, giving one row per CDR3 protein. The sample yields roughly 400,000 distinct CDR3 sequences, over 15% seen once. The sequenced sample was peripheral blood. The receptors stem from a woman younger than 30 with stable Graves' hyperthyroidism.

This clonotype appeared many times. V is TRBV2 and J is TRBJ1-2; unclear D gene. CDR1 is SNHLY, CDR2 FYNNEI, per germline. This CDR3 is 13 amino acids long. With 6 bases removed from V and 1 base from J, the gap between germline ends came to 9 bases. CDR3 amino acids: CASRASSNYGYTF. CDR3 bases: TGTGCCAGCAGAGCCAGTAGTAACTATGGCTACACCTTC.

Ten or more counts support this clonotype. V gene TRBV6-1 combines with J gene TRBJ1-1; D not resolved. V was pared by 4 bases and J by 1 base, with 10 bases between. CDR3 length: 14 residues. Germline V gene sequence: CDR1 MNHNS, CDR2 SASEGT. Here the CDR3 DNA reads TGTGCCAGCAGTGTAGGGATCCCGAACACTGAAGCTTTCTTT. This sequence encodes CASSVGIPNTEAFF.

This clonotype was seen ten or more times. The CDR3 DNA is TGTGCCAGCAGTCCGGGACGGATGTCCTACGAGCAGTACTTC. Protein sequence: CASSPGRMSYEQYF. The rearrangement joins TRBV27 to TRBJ2-7, with D perhaps TRBD1 or TRBD2 (5 bases each). CDR3 size: 14 residues. V lost 5 bases to trimming and J lost 1 base, with 12 bases between them. Germline V CDR1 and CDR2: MNHEY, SMNVEV (reference sequence).

This clonotype has ten or more counts. The chain is built from TRBV20-1 and TRBJ2-2, with D tentatively TRBD2 (6 bases). The germline V gene encodes CDR1 DFQATT and CDR2 SNEGSKA (reference sequence). The CDR3 loop spans 15 amino acids. V gave up 6 bases and J gave up 2 bases, with 16 bases separating them. The CDR3 DNA reads TGCAGTGCGTTAGGGAGGAGGGGAAACACCGGGGAGCTGTTTTTT. It codes for CSALGRRGNTGELFF.

This clonotype was seen a handful of times. This chain joins TRBV5-1 and TRBJ2-7; 8 bases map to TRBD1. This CDR3 is built from 15 residues. Germline CDR1 and CDR2: SGHRS and YFSETQ. Germline trimming cut 4 bases from V and 4 bases from J; bases unmatched to any gene: 10. This CDR3 reads CASSATGTGLYEQYF. The CDR3 DNA is TGCGCCAGCAGCGCAACCGGGACAGGCCTTTACGAGCAGTACTTC. Combining the CDR3 with reference TRBV5-1 and TRBJ2-7 gives the whole variable domain KAGVTQTPRYLIKTRGQQVTLSCSPISGHRSVSWYQQTPGQGLQFLFEYFSETQRNKGNFPGRFSGRQFSNSRSEMNVSTLELGDSALYLCASSATGTGLYEQYFGPGTRLTVT.

Ten or more counts support this clonotype. This rearrangement joins TRBV7-3 to TRBJ2-7; weak D call: TRBD2 (6 bases). From germline, CDR1 is SGHTA and CDR2 FQGTGA. V gave up 5 bases and J gave up 6 bases, with 11 bases separating them. The CDR3 runs 12 residues. The CDR3 region has the DNA TGTGCCAGCAGCCCATTCGGGGGCGAGCAGTACTTC. The encoded protein is CASSPFGGEQYF.

This clonotype was seen repeatedly, ten times or more. This chain uses TRBV2 with TRBJ1-6, with D maybe TRBD1 (6 bases). V was trimmed by 7 bases and J by 7 bases, leaving 11 bases between them. The CDR3 is 13 residues long. Germline V CDR1 and CDR2: SNHLY, FYNNEI. The CDR3 region is CASMGALNSPLHF. In DNA form, the CDR3 reads TGTGCCAGCATGGGGGCGCTCAATTCACCCCTCCACTTT.

The sample holds many counts of this clonotype. CDR3 bases: TGTGCCAGTAGTATAGTCGGAAACCCCCAGCATTTT. Its translation: CASSIVGNPQHF. The gene calls are TRBV19 and TRBJ1-5; D remains ambiguous. V dropped 1 base and J dropped 10 bases, with 8 bases sitting between them. The germline V gene encodes CDR1 LNHDA and CDR2 SQIVND (reference sequence). The CDR3 sequence is 12 residues long.

This clonotype was recorded many times. The chain recombines TRBV19 with TRBJ1-2; perhaps TRBD1 as D (6 bases). V lost 7 bases and J lost 0, with 12 bases in between. The CDR3 extends over 14 amino acids. Germline loops: CDR1 LNHDA, CDR2 SQIVND (reference sequence). CDR3 nucleotide sequence: TGTGCCAGTAACAGGGTTGGGGCTAACTATGGCTACACCTTC. Translation: CASNRVGANYGYTF.

This clonotype came up once. A clone one base away is much larger, so this may be a read error. The final CDR3 position lacks the conserved phenylalanine or tryptophan, pointing to a likely read error. The chain links TRBV3-1 to TRBJ1-2; D ambiguous. Germline values: CDR1 LGHDT, CDR2 YNNKEL (reference sequence). CDR3 length: 12 amino acids. Trimming removed 4 bases from V and 6 bases from J, with 9 bases in between. The CDR3 region has the DNA TGTGCCAGCAGCCTTATGGGCCATGGCTACACCGTC. It translates to CASSLMGHGYTV.